This is a list of T cell receptor beta chains from one sample in a study of T cell responses to AZD1222 COVID-19 vaccine. The method was immunoSEQ multiplex PCR; TCRdb's version includes in-frame clones alone and lacks a portion of them. The repertoire holds 150,000 to 200,000 clones, with 90% to 95% as singletons. The sample here was peripheral blood, taken on day 0 of AZD1222 vaccination. Source of these receptors: an adult in good health. The CDR3 runs from the conserved cysteine through the conserved F or W. Each record gives: CDR3 DNA, CDR3 protein, clone size, J gene, D gene, V gene. A D gene is named only where the DNA matches it firmly. Rows may omit the clone size; those that give it use once, few, many or a size class.

TGTGCCAGCAGTGAGATAGCGGGCTTCCAAGAGACCCAGTACTTC,CASSEIAGFQETQYF,NA,TRBJ2-5,TRBD2,TRBV2
TGTGCCAGCAGTGAGGCAGGGGGGAATCAGCCCCAGCATTTT,CASSEAGGNQPQHF,NA,TRBJ1-5,TRBD1,TRBV6-1
TGTGCCAGCAGTGAAGGCTACGAGCAGTACTTC,CASSEGYEQYF,NA,TRBJ2-7,NA,TRBV2
TGTGCCAGCAGCTCAGAATCGAGGGCTTTCTTT,CASSSESRAFF,NA,TRBJ1-1,NA,TRBV5-4
TGTGCCAGTAGTACCCTACAGAGGACTTTCTTT,CASSTLQRTFF,NA,TRBJ1-1,NA,TRBV19
TGTGCCAGCAGCTCCGGGACAGGGGATAGTTTAACCCAAGAGACCCAGTACTTC,CASSSGTGDSLTQETQYF,NA,TRBJ2-5,TRBD1,TRBV7-9
TGTGCCAGCAGTGCCCAACCCTCCGAGAGTGGCTACACCTTC,CASSAQPSESGYTF,once,TRBJ1-2,NA,TRBV25-1
TGTGCCAGCTCCGGGGGGAACACAGATACGCAGTATTTT,CASSGGNTDTQYF,NA,TRBJ2-3,TRBD2,TRBV6-5
TGTGCCAGCAGCGAAACCTACGAGCAGTACTTC,CASSETYEQYF,NA,TRBJ2-7,NA,TRBV2
TGTGCCAGCAGTGGGGTAGGCTACGAGCAGTACTTC,CASSGVGYEQYF,once,TRBJ2-7,NA,TRBV2
TGCAGCGCCGAATCCCCAGGCCCTGAAGCTTTCTTT,CSAESPGPEAFF,NA,TRBJ1-1,NA,TRBV29-1
TGTGCCAGCAGTTACCCTACCGGGGGAAATGAAAAACTGTTTTTT,CASSYPTGGNEKLFF,once,TRBJ1-4,NA,TRBV6-6
TGCGCCAGCAGCTTAGTAGCCTACGAGCAGTACTTC,CASSLVAYEQYF,NA,TRBJ2-7,NA,TRBV5-1
TGTGCCAGCAGCCAAGAATTTTCGGGTCTTTATAATTCACCCCTCCACTTT,CASSQEFSGLYNSPLHF,NA,TRBJ1-6,NA,TRBV4-2